This TCR beta chain was found in a study of cytomegalovirus exposure and HLA in healthy donors. Overall study context: An analysis done earlier identified about 120 million unique TCR beta sequences from approximately 200 million T cells. Membership in the Caucasian-associated ancestry cluster was found for approximately 85% of approximately 380 genotyped donors. Study results and limitations: Productive status was seen about 90% or about 30% of the time for most TCR beta V segments in an earlier analysis.

The V gene's germline CDR1 is LGHNT and CDR2 FRNRAP. With 6 bases removed from V and 7 bases from J, the gap between germline ends came to 12 bases. The CDR3 covers 12 residues. 13 Jbeta primers and 60 Vbeta primers were used for the PCR. The assay was immunoSEQ multiplex PCR, and TCRdb's table has in-frame clones only and misses some. The data contain around 140,000 clones, over 60% of them seen just once; the ten biggest clones take up under 7.5%. Remarks on this clone: The target antigen is unknown.

This receptor was identified in a woman aged 60 to 75 in good health and CMV-seronegative. What was sequenced was PBMCs. This chain uses TRBV12-5 with TRBJ1-1, with D unclear. In DNA, the CDR3 is TGTGCTAGTGGCTGGGAGGGAATTGAAGCTTTCTTT. It encodes CASGWEGIEAFF.